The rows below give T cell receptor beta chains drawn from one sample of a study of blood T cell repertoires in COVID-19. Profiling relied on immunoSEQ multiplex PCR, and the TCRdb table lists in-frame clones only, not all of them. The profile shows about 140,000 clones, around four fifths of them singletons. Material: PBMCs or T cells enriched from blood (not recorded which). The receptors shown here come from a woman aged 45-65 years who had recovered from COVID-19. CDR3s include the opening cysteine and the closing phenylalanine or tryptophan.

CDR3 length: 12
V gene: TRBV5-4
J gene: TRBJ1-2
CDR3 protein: CASSLWAHGYTF

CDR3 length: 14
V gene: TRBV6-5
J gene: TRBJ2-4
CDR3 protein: CASSYSPGRNIQYF

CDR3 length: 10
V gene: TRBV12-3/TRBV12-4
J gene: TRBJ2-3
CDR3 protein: CASRSGGVYF

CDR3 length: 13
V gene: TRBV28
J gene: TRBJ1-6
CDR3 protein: CASLGTANSPLHF

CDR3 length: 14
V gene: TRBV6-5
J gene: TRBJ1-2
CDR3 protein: CASTESHRGNGYTF

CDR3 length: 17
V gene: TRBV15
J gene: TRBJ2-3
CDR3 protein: CATSRRRAGYSTDTQYF

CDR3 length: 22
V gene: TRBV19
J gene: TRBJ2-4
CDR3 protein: CASTIGVWDRDRGSLAKNIQYF

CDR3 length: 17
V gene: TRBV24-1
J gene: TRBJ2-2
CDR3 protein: CATSDLNLTGYTGELFF

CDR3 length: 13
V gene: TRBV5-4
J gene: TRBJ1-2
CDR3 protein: CASSLMADDGYTF

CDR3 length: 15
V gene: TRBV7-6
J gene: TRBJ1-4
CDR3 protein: CASSPWTGTDEKLFF

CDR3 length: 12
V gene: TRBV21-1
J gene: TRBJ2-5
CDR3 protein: CASSKRSETQYF

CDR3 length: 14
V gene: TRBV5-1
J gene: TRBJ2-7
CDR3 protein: CASSLSGGDDEQYF

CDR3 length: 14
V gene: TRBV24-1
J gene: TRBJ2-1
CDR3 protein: CATRPAGPMDEQFF

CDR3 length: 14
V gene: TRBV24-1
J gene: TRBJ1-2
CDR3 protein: CATSDLRQDYGYTF

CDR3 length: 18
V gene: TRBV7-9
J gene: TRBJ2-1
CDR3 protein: CASSSLAGGSFSYNEQFF

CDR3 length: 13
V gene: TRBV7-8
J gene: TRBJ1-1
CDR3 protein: CASSRGGGTEAFF

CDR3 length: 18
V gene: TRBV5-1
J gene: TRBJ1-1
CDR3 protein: CASSSYRPGTGADTEAFF

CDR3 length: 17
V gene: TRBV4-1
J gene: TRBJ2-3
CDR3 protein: CASSQGASGGSTDTQYF

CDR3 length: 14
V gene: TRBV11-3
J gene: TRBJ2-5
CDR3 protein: CASSLGTGEETQYF

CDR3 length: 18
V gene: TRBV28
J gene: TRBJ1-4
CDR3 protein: CASTSGQGYTATNEKLFF

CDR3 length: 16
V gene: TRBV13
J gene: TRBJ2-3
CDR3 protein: CASMALAGGTGDTQYF

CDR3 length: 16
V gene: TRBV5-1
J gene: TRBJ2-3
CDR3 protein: CASSLAEGVTVDTQYF

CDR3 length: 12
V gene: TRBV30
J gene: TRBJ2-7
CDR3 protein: CATNRGSYEQYF

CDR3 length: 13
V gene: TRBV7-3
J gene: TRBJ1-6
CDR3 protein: CASRREGTTVLHF

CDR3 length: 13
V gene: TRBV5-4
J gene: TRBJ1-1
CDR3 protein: CASKKSQSQEAFF

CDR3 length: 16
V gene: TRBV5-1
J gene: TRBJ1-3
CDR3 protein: CASSYTSTGVGNTIYF

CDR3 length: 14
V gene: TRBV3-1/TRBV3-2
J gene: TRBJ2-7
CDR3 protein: CASSQDRASYEQYF

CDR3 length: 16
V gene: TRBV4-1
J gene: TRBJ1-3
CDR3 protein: CASSDRQGASGNTIYF

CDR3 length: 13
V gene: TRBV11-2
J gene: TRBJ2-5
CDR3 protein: CASTGSPLETQYF

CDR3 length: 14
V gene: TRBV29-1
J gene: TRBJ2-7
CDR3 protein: CSVTGPSSNYEQYF

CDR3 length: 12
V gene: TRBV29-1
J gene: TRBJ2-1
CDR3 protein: CSAGQDYNEQFF

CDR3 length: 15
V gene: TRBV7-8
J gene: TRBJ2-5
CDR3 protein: CASSPYTDYQETQYF

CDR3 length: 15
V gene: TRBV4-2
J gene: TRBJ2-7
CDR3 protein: CASSPGGHGSYEQYF

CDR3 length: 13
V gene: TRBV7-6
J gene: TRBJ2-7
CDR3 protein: CASSPPVATEQYF

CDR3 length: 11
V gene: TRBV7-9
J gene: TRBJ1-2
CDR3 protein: CASSLRAEGTF

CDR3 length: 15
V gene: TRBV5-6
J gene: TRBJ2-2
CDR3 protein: CASSPGTSNTGELFF

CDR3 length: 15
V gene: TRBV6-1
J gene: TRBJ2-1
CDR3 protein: CASSEYLQGGNEQFF

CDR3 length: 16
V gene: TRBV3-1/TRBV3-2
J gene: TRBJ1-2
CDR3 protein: CASSQGFGGLNYGYTF

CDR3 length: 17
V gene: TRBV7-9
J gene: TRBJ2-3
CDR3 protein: CASSLHPLDLQGDTQYF

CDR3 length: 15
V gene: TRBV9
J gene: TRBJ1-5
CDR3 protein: CASSVGTGFGQPQHF

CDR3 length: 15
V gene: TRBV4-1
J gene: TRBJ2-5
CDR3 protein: CASSQGGHKGETQYF

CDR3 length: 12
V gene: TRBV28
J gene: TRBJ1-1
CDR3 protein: CASSLRETEAFF

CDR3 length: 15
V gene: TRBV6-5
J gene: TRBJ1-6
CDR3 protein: CASRGHVRNNSPLHF

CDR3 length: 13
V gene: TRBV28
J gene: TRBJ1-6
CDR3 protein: CASSRRPGSPLHF

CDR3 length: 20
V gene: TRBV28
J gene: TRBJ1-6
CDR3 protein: CASSFIVGSVLSSYNSPLHF